Presented here are 5 T cell receptor beta chains from one specimen sequenced in a study of beta chain features in type 1 diabetes. Isolated RNA was reverse transcribed in full, so expressed TCRB transcripts were sequenced. Clones were read by immunoSEQ multiplex PCR, and TCRdb kept only the in-frame ones, dropping some. The sample records hundreds of thousands of clones, around 12% being singletons. The sequenced sample consisted of naive CD4+ T cells from blood. These receptors all come from a man aged 18-30 years in good health.

The chain joins TRBV15 to TRBJ1-5; D is undetermined. The CDR3 sequence is 15 residues long. The V gene's germline CDR1 is LNHNV and CDR2 YYDKDF (reference sequence). Trimming took 0 bases from V and 7 from J, leaving 13 bases between them. CDR3 region: CATSRDPRLRQPQHF. CDR3 bases: TGTGCCACCAGCAGAGATCCCCGGTTGAGGCAGCCCCAGCATTTT.

The V gene is TRBV4-2, the J gene TRBJ1-3; D perhaps matches TRBD1 (6 bases). Trimming took 0 bases from V and 1 from J, leaving 13 bases between them. CDR3 size: 17 residues. Germline V CDR1 and CDR2: LGHNA, YNFKEQ. The CDR3 loop is CASSQEGRGSSGNTIYF. CDR3 DNA sequence: TGTGCCAGCAGCCAAGAGGGCAGGGGAAGTTCTGGAAACACCATATATTTT.

The gene calls are TRBV7-2 and TRBJ2-3, with 11 bases matching TRBD2. After removal of 0 bases from V and 8 bases from J, the junction contained 4 bases not matched to a gene. This CDR3 is built from 15 residues. Germline lookup yields CDR1 SGHTA and CDR2 FQGNSA. This chain's CDR3 is CASSLAQGLAATQYF. CDR3 coding DNA: TGTGCCAGCAGCTTAGCCCAGGGACTAGCGGCTACGCAGTATTTT.

In this sample, this clone turned up a few times. The chain employs TRBV29-1 and TRBJ2-5; TRBD1 is a possible D gene (7 bases). The CDR3 is 14 residues long. Germline assignment: CDR1 SQVTM and CDR2 ANQGSEA. V gave up 0 bases and J gave up 5 bases, with 13 bases separating them. CDR3 DNA: TGCAGCGTTGAAGAAGGAGGGGGCGGCGAGACCCAGTACTTC. Protein: CSVEEGGGGETQYF.

This clone was found a few times. The chain couples TRBV4-1 to TRBJ2-7; no clear D. Trimming removed 3 bases at V and 5 bases at J, with 5 bases between. Germline lookup yields CDR1 MGHRA and CDR2 YSYEKL. The CDR3 contains 11 residues. The CDR3 DNA reads TGCGCCAGCAGCCAGGGCCACGAGCAGTACTTC. Encoded protein: CASSQGHEQYF.